The clone carrying this T cell receptor beta chain was seen a few times. Its antigen is undetermined. This entry is derived from a study of T cells after yellow fever vaccination. Study outcomes and limitations: Clonotypes appearing in both CD4 and CD8 compartments existed, and their share was small. Reappearing after the booster were most of the clones from primary vaccination (96% CD4, 70% to 90% CD8). Abundant clonotypes from the bulk population could have been carried over as contaminants into FACS-sorted repertoires.

For TCR, cDNA came from 5'RACE template switching, which added a universal primer site and UMIs. MiXCR was run by TCRdb on the 5' RACE reads, yielding one entry per CDR3 protein. The table includes 500,000 to 550,000 distinct CDR3 sequences, 21% detected once. The clonotype originates from a man younger than 30 who received the YFV17D yellow fever vaccine. The specimen comprised PBMCs, sampled less than 25 days after the first yellow fever vaccination.

The CDR3: CASSSRRRGRIYGYTF. The DNA for the CDR3 is TGTGCCAGCAGCTCCCGGCGTCGGGGGCGGATCTATGGCTACACCTTC. V usage is TRBV11-2 and J usage is TRBJ1-2; possibly TRBD1 for D (6 bases). CDR1 is SGHAT and CDR2 is FQNNGV in the germline V gene. V was pared by 4 bases and J by 4 bases, with 19 bases between. This CDR3 contains 16 residues.